Presented here are 22 T cell receptor beta chains from one specimen sequenced in a study of memory B cells and T cells in multiple sclerosis. What these receptors recognize is not known. The assay was immunoSEQ multiplex PCR, and TCRdb's table has in-frame clones only and misses some. The sample lists 30,000 to 40,000 clones; approximately 85% were seen once. After stimulus-free culture, autoproliferating CFSE-dim and non-proliferating CFSE-high T cells were sequenced separately. Roughly 5.2x10^7 CFSE-labeled PBMCs were cultured around 7 days unstimulated, then replicate wells were pooled. The specimen sequenced was PBMCs from blood kept in culture. The receptors originated from a human donor with multiple sclerosis.

This chain joins TRBV27 and TRBJ2-2; D gene unclear. This CDR3 comprises 14 residues. V lost 6 bases and J 0 bases, leaving 8 bases between the germline ends. CDR1 is MNHEY and CDR2 is SMNVEV in the germline V gene (reference sequence). This CDR3 is CASSRQTNTGELFF. CDR3 DNA sequence: TGTGCCAGCAGCCGACAAACGAACACCGGGGAGCTGTTTTTT.

The chain has TRBV6-6 and TRBJ2-7; TRBD1 agrees at 8 bases. V trimming: 6 bases; J trimming: 1 base; junction bases outside the gene matches: 8. This CDR3 is built from 15 residues. Germline V lookup: CDR1 MNHNY, CDR2 SVGAGI (reference sequence). This CDR3 reads CASSRDRGRSYEQYF. In DNA form, the CDR3 reads TGTGCCAGCAGCCGAGACAGGGGTCGTTCCTACGAGCAGTACTTC.

The chain carries TRBV7-2 and TRBJ1-3; no clear D. Deletions cut 2 bases from V and 0 bases from J, with 11 bases between. The CDR3 spans 16 residues. The germline V gene encodes CDR1 SGHTA and CDR2 FQGNSA. The CDR3 region has the DNA TGTGCCAGCAGCTTATTTCTCGAGTACTCTGGAAACACCATATATTTT. This gives the protein CASSLFLEYSGNTIYF.

The genes are TRBV27 and TRBJ1-2, with TRBD1 matching over 7 bases. In germline, CDR1 is MNHEY, CDR2 SMNVEV (reference sequence). Trimming took 5 bases from V and 8 from J; bases not matched to a gene: 17. The CDR3 length is 16 residues. The CDR3 DNA follows: TGTGCCAGCAGTCCTCCCGGCCTACAGGGGTTCGGGGGCTACACCTTC. This encodes CASSPPGLQGFGGYTF.

The chain joins TRBV7-9 to TRBJ1-4; perhaps TRBD1 as D (6 bases). V lost 1 base to trimming and J lost 0 bases, with 15 bases between them. Germline CDR1 is SEHNR and CDR2 is FQNEAQ (reference sequence). The CDR3 contains 18 residues. The CDR3 protein is CASSLGRGGGATNEKLFF. CDR3 coding DNA: TGTGCCAGCAGCTTAGGTCGGGGAGGGGGAGCAACTAATGAAAAACTGTTTTTT.

The rearrangement joins TRBV5-1 to TRBJ2-3; the D gene is possibly TRBD1 (6 bases). CDR1 and CDR2 from the germline V gene are SGHRS and YFSETQ. The CDR3 sequence is 15 residues long. The V and J ends lost 2 bases and 0 bases respectively, with 10 bases between them. As DNA, the CDR3 is TGCGCCAGCAGCTTCAGGGGAGTGAGCACAGATACGCAGTATTTT. Its translation is CASSFRGVSTDTQYF.

The V call is TRBV14, the J call TRBJ2-1; D unresolved. V was pared by 8 bases and J by 7 bases, with 18 bases between. CDR1 and CDR2 (germline): SGHDN, FVKESK. CDR3 size: 14 residues. DNA of the CDR3: TGTGCCAGCGGCGAGGACCGAGAGAGGAATGAGCAGTTCTTC. This gives the protein CASGEDRERNEQFF.

The gene calls are TRBV6-5 and TRBJ2-1; possibly TRBD2 for D (6 bases). Germline values: CDR1 MNHEY, CDR2 SVGAGI. CDR3 size: 16 residues. Trimming removed 2 bases from V and 0 bases from J, with 11 bases in between. Here the CDR3 reads CASSYGTASSYNEQFF. The CDR3 DNA sequence: TGTGCCAGCAGTTACGGGACTGCAAGCTCCTACAATGAGCAGTTCTTC.

V and J are TRBV10-2 and TRBJ1-2; 9 bases line up with TRBD1. In germline, CDR1 is WSHSY, CDR2 SAAADI. V lost 4 bases to trimming and J lost 3 bases; unmatched junction nucleotides: 18. This CDR3 has 19 amino acids. Here the CDR3 reads CASSGPSISWDREDYGYTF. In DNA, the CDR3 is TGCGCCAGCAGTGGGCCTTCAATTTCTTGGGACAGGGAGGACTATGGCTACACCTTC.

The chain links TRBV6-5 to TRBJ2-5; D gene unclear. The CDR3 totals 12 residues. Trimming removed 0 bases from V and 1 base from J, with 0 bases in between. Per germline, CDR1 MNHEY and CDR2 SVGAGI. CDR3 DNA sequence: TGTGCCAGCAGTTACTCCCAAGAGACCCAGTACTTC. This translates into CASSYSQETQYF.

The chain recombines TRBV18 with TRBJ1-1; D may be TRBD1 (5 bases). The CDR3 consists of 14 residues. V gave up 3 bases and J gave up 7 bases, with 15 bases separating them. Germline CDR1 reads KGHSH; CDR2 reads LQKENI. The CDR3 sequence is CASSPLGGTDEAFF. The CDR3 DNA reads TGTGCCAGCTCACCTCTTGGGGGGACGGATGAAGCTTTCTTT.

This clone was detected once. This chain uses TRBV9 with TRBJ2-7, with no clear D. The germline CDR1 and CDR2 sequences are SGDLS and YYNGEE. With 2 bases removed from V and 6 bases from J, the gap between germline ends came to 12 bases. The CDR3 extends over 13 amino acids. CDR3: CASSVQSAGEQYF. The CDR3 DNA reads TGTGCCAGCAGCGTTCAAAGCGCCGGCGAGCAGTACTTC.

This rearrangement joins TRBV30 to TRBJ1-1; D unclear. This CDR3 comprises 13 residues. Germline CDR1 reads GTSNPN; CDR2 reads SVGIG (reference sequence). Trimming shortened V by 3 bases and J by 1 base, and 9 bases separated the two germline ends. CDR3 protein: CAWSAGRNTEAFF. CDR3 in DNA: TGTGCCTGGAGCGCCGGGAGGAACACTGAAGCTTTCTTT.

This clone was counted only a few times. The chain combines TRBV28 with TRBJ2-7, with 7 bases fitting TRBD2. CDR3 size: 14 residues. V shed 3 bases, J shed 0 bases, and the junction held 2 bases outside the gene matches. Germline V CDR1 and CDR2: MDHEN, SYDVKM. CDR3 in DNA: TGTGCCAGCAGTTTGGAGCGGGACTCCTACGAGCAGTACTTC. Its translation: CASSLERDSYEQYF.

The genes are TRBV9 and TRBJ2-7, with TRBD2 matching 10 bases. CDR1 is SGDLS and CDR2 is YYNGEE in the germline V gene. V lost 3 bases, J lost 2 bases, and 8 bases stayed unmatched. The CDR3 is 16 amino acids. The CDR3 spells CASSATPAGGPYEQYF. Here the CDR3 DNA reads TGTGCCAGCAGCGCCACACCAGCGGGAGGGCCCTACGAGCAGTACTTC.

The chain couples TRBV6-6 to TRBJ1-1, with no clear D. The CDR3 covers 12 residues. The germline V gene encodes CDR1 MNHNY and CDR2 SVGAGI (reference sequence). V was clipped by 6 bases and J by 3 bases, with 8 bases between them. CDR3 bases: TGTGCCAGCAGGATAGGAGACACTGAAGCTTTCTTT. It codes for CASRIGDTEAFF.

The chain combines TRBV5-4 with TRBJ2-5; tentatively, D is TRBD1 or TRBD2 (6 bases each). The CDR3 contains 15 residues. V lost 4 bases, J lost 5 bases, and 18 bases lay in between. Germline V gene lookup returns CDR1 SGHNT and CDR2 YYREEE (reference sequence). The CDR3 nucleotides are TGTGCCAGCAGCCCGGGGGCAGGGTGGAGGGAGACCCAGTACTTC. It translates to CASSPGAGWRETQYF.

V and J are TRBV28 and TRBJ1-2, with TRBD1 matching over 8 bases. The CDR3 has 14 residues. Germline CDR1 and CDR2: MDHEN and SYDVKM. With 3 bases clipped from V and 7 bases from J, the junction kept 7 bases outside the gene matches. The CDR3 nucleotides are TGTGCCAGCAGTTTGTCGGCAGGGGGCCTTGGCTACACCTTC. It yields the protein CASSLSAGGLGYTF.

This chain connects TRBV4-1 to TRBJ2-7; the D is unclear. V was cut by 1 base and J by 3 bases, with 7 bases left in between. The CDR3 runs 13 residues. CDR1 MGHRA and CDR2 YSYEKL come from the germline V gene. The CDR3 DNA reads TGCGCCAGCAGCCAAGCTCTAGGCTACGAGCAGTACTTC. It encodes CASSQALGYEQYF.

V usage is TRBV27 and J usage is TRBJ1-1, with TRBD1 identical over 9 bases. V lost 6 bases and J lost 0; bases outside the gene matches: 11. CDR1 and CDR2 (germline): MNHEY, SMNVEV (reference sequence). The CDR3 spans 17 residues. CDR3 loop: CASSPLGTGIMNTEAFF. The CDR3 bases are TGTGCCAGCAGCCCCCTGGGGACAGGGATCATGAACACTGAAGCTTTCTTT.

The chain couples TRBV5-1 to TRBJ2-7, with a tentative D call TRBD2 (7 bases). CDR3 length: 14 residues. CDR1 and CDR2 (germline): SGHRS, YFSETQ. V shed 3 bases and J shed 3 bases, with 13 bases lying between them. Written as DNA, the CDR3 is TGCGCCAGCAGCTGGGGAGGGACACTCTACGAGCAGTACTTC. It yields the protein CASSWGGTLYEQYF.

V and J are TRBV5-1 and TRBJ1-2; 7 nucleotides match TRBD1. The CDR3 loop spans 16 amino acids. Germline assignment: CDR1 SGHRS and CDR2 YFSETQ. Trimming took 3 bases from V and 3 from J; bases not matched to a gene: 11. DNA for the CDR3: TGCGCCAGCAGCTACAATTCAAGGGACAGCTACTATGGCTACACCTTC. It translates to CASSYNSRDSYYGYTF.